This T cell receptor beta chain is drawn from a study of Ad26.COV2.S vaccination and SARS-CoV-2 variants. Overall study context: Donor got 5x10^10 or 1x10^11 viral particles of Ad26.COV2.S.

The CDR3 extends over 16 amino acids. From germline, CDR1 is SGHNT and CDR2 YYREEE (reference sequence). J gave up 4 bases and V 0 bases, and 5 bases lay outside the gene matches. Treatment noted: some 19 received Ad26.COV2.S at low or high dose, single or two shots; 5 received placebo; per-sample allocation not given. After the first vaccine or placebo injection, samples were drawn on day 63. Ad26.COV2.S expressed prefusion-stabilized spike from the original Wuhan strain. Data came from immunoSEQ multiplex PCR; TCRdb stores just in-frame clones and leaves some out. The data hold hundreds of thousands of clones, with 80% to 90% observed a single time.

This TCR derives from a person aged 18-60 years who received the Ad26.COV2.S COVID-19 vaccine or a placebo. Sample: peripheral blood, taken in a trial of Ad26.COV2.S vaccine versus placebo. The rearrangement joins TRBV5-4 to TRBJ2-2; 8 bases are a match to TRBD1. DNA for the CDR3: TGTGCCAGCAGCTTGGCGCAGGGGGCAGGCACCGGGGAGCTGTTTTTT. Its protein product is CASSLAQGAGTGELFF.